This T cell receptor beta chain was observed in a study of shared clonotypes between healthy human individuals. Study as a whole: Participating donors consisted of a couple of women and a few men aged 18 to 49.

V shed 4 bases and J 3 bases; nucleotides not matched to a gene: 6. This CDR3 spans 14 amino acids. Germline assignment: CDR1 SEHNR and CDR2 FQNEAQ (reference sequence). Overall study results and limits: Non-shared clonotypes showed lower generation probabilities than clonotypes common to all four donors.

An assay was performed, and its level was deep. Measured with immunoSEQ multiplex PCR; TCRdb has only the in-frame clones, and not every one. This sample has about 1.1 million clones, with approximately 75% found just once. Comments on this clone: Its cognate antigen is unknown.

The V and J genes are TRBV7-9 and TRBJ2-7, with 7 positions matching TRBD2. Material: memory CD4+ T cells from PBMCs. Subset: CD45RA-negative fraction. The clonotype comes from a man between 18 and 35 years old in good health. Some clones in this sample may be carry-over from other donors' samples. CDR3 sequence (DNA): TGTGCCAGCAGCTCGACTAGCAGCCGCTACGAGCAGTACTTC. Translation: CASSSTSSRYEQYF.